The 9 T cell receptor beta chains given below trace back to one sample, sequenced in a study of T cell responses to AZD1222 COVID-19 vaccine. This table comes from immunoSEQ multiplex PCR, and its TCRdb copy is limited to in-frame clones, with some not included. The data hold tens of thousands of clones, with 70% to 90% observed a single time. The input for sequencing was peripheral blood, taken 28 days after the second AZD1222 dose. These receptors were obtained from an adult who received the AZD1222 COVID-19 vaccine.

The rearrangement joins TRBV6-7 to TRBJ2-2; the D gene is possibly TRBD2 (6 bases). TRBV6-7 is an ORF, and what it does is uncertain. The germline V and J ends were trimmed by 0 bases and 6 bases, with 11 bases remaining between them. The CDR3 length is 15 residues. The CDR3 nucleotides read TGTGCCAGCAGTTACTCGGGGCGGGGCCCCGGGGAGCTGTTTTTT. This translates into CASSYSGRGPGELFF.

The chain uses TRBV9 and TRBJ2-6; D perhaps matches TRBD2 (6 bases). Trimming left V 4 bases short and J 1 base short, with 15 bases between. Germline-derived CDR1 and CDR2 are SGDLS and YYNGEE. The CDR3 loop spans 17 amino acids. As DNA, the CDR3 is TGTGCCAGCAGCTTCTCAGGAGGGAGGTCTGGGGCCAACGTCCTGACTTTC. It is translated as CASSFSGGRSGANVLTF.

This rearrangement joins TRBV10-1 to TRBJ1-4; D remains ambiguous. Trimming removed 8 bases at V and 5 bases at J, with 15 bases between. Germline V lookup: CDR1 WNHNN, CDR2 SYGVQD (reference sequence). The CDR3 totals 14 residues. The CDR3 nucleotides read TGCGCCAGCCCTTCTGCACCCGGGAATGAAAAACTGTTTTTT. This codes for CASPSAPGNEKLFF.

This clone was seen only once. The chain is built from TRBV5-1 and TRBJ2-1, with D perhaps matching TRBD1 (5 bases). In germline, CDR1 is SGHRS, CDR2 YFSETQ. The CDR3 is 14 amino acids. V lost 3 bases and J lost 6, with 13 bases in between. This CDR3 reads CASSYPRQLNEQFF. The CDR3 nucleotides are TGCGCCAGCAGCTACCCGCGACAGCTCAATGAGCAGTTCTTC.

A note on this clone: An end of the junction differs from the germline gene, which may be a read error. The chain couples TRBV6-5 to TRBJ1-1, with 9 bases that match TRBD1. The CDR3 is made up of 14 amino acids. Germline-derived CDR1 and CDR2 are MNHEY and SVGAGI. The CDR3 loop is CASSYSRDRVEAFF. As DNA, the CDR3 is TGTGCCAGCAGCTACTCCCGGGACAGGGTTGAGGCTTTCTTT.

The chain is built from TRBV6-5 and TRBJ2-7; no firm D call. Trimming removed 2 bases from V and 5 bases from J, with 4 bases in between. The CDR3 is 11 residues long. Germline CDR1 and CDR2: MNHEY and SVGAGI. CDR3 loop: CASSYRDEQYF. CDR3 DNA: TGTGCCAGCAGTTACCGAGACGAGCAGTACTTC.

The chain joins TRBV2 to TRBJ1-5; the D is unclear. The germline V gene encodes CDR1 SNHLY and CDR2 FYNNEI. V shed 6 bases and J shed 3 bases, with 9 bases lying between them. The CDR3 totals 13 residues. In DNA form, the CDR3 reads TGTGCCAGCAGGACGACGATCAATCAGCCCCAGCATTTT. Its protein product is CASRTTINQPQHF.

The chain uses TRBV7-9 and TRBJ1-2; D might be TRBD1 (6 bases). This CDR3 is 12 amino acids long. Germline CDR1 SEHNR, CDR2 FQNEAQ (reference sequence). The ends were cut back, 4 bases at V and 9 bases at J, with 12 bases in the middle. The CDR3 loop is CASSSIQGSYTF. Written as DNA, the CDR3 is TGTGCCAGCAGCTCTATACAGGGAAGCTACACCTTC. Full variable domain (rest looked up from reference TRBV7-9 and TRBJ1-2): DTGVSQNPRHKITKRGQNVTFRCDPISEHNRLYWYRQTLGQGPEFLTYFQNEAQLEKSRLLSDRFSAERPKGSFSTLEIQRTEQGDSAMYLCASSSIQGSYTFGSGTRLTVV.

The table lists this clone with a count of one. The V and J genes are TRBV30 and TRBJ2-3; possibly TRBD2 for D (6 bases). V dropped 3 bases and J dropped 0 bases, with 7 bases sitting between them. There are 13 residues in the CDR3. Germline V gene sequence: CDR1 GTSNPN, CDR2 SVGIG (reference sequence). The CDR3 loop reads CAWRLASTDTQYF. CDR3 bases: TGTGCCTGGAGACTAGCAAGCACAGATACGCAGTATTTT. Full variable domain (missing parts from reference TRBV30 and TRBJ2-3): SQTIHQWPATLVQPVGSPLSLECTVEGTSNPNLYWYRQAAGRGLQLLFYSVGIGQISSEVPQNLSASRPQDRQFILSSKKLLLSDSGFYLCAWRLASTDTQYFGPGTRLTVL.